This TCR beta chain was sequenced in a study of shared clonotypes between healthy human individuals. As for the study in general: Plates per donor: three CD4 naive, three CD4 memory, two CD8 naive, one CD8 memory.

V gave up 5 bases and J gave up 7 bases, with 21 bases separating them. Germline V gene data show CDR1 as SGHVS and CDR2 as FNYEAQ. The CDR3 length is 16 residues. Remarks on this clone: Its cognate antigen is unknown.

Naive CD8 cells, CD45RO-negative and positively selected for CCR7, excluded terminally differentiated effector memory CD45RA+ cells. Study-level points and caveats: The donor pool, a small one, limited the genetic and exposure-history diversity represented.

Here immunoSEQ multiplex PCR was the method, and the copy in TCRdb shows in-frame clones only, minus some. The sample contains more than 2 million clones, over 85% of which appear only once. The clonotype was recovered from a man aged 18 to 30 in good health. Some clones in this sample may be carry-over from other donors' samples. The chain couples TRBV7-6 to TRBJ2-1; D not resolved. Sequencing was performed on naive CD8+ T cells from PBMCs. CDR3 region: CASSPGRANPVNEQFF. CDR3 DNA: TGTGCCAGCAGCCCCGGTCGGGCTAATCCGGTGAATGAGCAGTTCTTC. The full variable domain, its missing parts supplied by reference TRBV7-6 and TRBJ2-1, is GAGVSQSPRYKVTKRGQDVALRCDPISGHVSLYWYRQALGQGPEFLTYFNYEAQQDKSGLPNDRFSAERPEGSISTLTIQRTEQRDSAMYRCASSPGRANPVNEQFFGPGTRLTVL.